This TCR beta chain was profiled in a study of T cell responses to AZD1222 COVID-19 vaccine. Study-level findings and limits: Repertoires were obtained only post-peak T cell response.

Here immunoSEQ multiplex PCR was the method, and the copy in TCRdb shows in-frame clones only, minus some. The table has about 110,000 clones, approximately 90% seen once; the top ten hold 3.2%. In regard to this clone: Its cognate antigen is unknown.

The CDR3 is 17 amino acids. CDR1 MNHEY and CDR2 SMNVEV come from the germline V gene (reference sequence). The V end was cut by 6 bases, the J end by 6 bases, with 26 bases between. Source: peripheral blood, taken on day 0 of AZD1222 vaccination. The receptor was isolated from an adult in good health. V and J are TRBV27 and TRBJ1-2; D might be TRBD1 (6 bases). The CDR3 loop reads CASREWGPGDTWHGYTF. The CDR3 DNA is TGTGCCAGCAGGGAATGGGGGCCAGGGGACACATGGCATGGCTACACCTTC.